These 21 T cell receptor beta chains were sequenced from one sample in a study of cytomegalovirus exposure and HLA in healthy donors. PCR primers comprised 60 Vbeta and 13 Jbeta primers. Clones were sequenced by immunoSEQ multiplex PCR, and TCRdb holds only the in-frame ones, with some missing. The sample records roughly 150,000 clones, approximately 80% being singletons. The sample comprised PBMCs. The receptor source for this set is a man in his thirties or forties in good health and CMV-seropositive.

The chain uses TRBV2 and TRBJ2-3, with TRBD2 matching over 8 bases. CDR3 size: 16 residues. Germline CDR1 is SNHLY and CDR2 is FYNNEI. The J segment lost 7 bases and the V segment lost 4 bases, leaving 13 bases of the junction unmatched. CDR3 region: CASSGQGRLAGHTQYF. For the CDR3, the DNA is TGTGCCAGCAGTGGGCAGGGGCGCCTAGCGGGCCATACGCAGTATTTT.

This clone was seen more than once but under ten times. The V and J genes are TRBV5-1 and TRBJ2-7; 10 bases are a match to TRBD1. The V and J ends lost 4 bases and 4 bases, in that order; junction bases with no gene match: 5. CDR1 is SGHRS and CDR2 is YFSETQ in the germline V gene. The CDR3 runs 14 residues. CDR3 DNA: TGCGCCAGCAGCCAAGGACAGGGGGGGTACGAGCAGTACTTC. Residues: CASSQGQGGYEQYF.

This clone was counted between two and nine times. The J gene is TRBJ2-7, the V gene TRBV19; 9 bases are shared with TRBD1. The CDR3 loop spans 15 amino acids. V was pared by 3 bases and J by 3 bases, with 6 bases of the junction left unmatched. Germline V gene data show CDR1 as LNHDA and CDR2 as SQIVND (reference sequence). This CDR3 is CASSIGGTGNYEQYF. The CDR3 coding sequence is TGTGCCAGTAGTATTGGCGGGACAGGGAACTACGAGCAGTACTTC.

For this clone: Its ends do not fully match the called genes, so a read error is possible. The chain carries TRBV5-1 and TRBJ2-6; D gene ambiguous. Germline V gene sequence: CDR1 SGHRS, CDR2 YFSETQ. The CDR3 loop spans 12 amino acids. In DNA, the CDR3 is TGCGCCAGCAGCTTGGATTTGGTGTACATCAGTTTC. Protein product: CASSLDLVYISF.

The chain combines TRBV5-1 with TRBJ1-1; D gene unclear. The CDR3 is 13 amino acids. V shed 0 bases and J shed 1 base, with 4 bases lying between them. Looked up from germline, CDR1 is SGHRS and CDR2 is YFSETQ. The CDR3 loop is CASSLEQNTEAFF. The CDR3 nucleotides are TGCGCCAGCAGCTTGGAGCAGAACACTGAAGCTTTCTTT.

The chain recombines TRBV15 with TRBJ2-3, with D uncertain. This CDR3 region has 14 residues. Trimming removed 4 bases at V and 3 bases at J, with 11 bases between. Germline V lookup: CDR1 LNHNV, CDR2 YYDKDF (reference sequence). In DNA, the CDR3 is TGTGCCACCAGCATTTTGCAACTAACAGATACGCAGTATTTT. This sequence encodes CATSILQLTDTQYF.

J is TRBJ2-5 and V is TRBV21-1; TRBD1 is the table's D call, not checked against the DNA. TRBV21-1 is classified as a pseudogene. This CDR3 is 20 amino acids long. The CDR3 coding sequence is TGTGCCAGCAGGACCCCAGGATCCCCCTACAGGGCATTGAGGCAAGAGACCCAGTACTTC. It translates to CASRTPGSPYRALRQETQYF.

This chain links TRBV5-6 with TRBJ2-7, with TRBD2 as a possible D gene (6 bases). This CDR3 contains 15 residues. Deletions cut 4 bases from V and 3 bases from J, with 17 bases between. CDR1 is SGHDT and CDR2 is YYEEEE in the germline V gene. The CDR3 coding sequence is TGTGCCAGCAGCCCGACCGGTTGGAGGGGCTACGAGCAGTACTTC. This gives the protein CASSPTGWRGYEQYF.

The chain joins TRBV11-2 to TRBJ2-7; 8 positions agree with TRBD1. V dropped 1 base and J dropped 2; count of bases not matched to a gene: 4. The CDR3 contains 15 residues. CDR1 and CDR2 (germline): SGHAT, FQNNGV. CDR3 bases: TGTGCCAGCAGCTTAGTTCAACAGGGGGCCTACGAGCAGTACTTC. Its translation is CASSLVQQGAYEQYF. Full variable domain (rest looked up from reference TRBV11-2 and TRBJ2-7): EAGVAQSPRYKIIEKRQSVAFWCNPISGHATLYWYQQILGQGPKLLIQFQNNGVVDDSQLPKDRFSAERLKGVDSTLKIQPAKLEDSAVYLCASSLVQQGAYEQYFGPGTRLTVT.

J is TRBJ1-2 and V is TRBV14; D is uncertain. The CDR3 covers 12 residues. Germline loops: CDR1 SGHDN, CDR2 FVKESK. Trimming took off 2 bases at V and 8 bases at J, with 9 bases between the two ends. The CDR3 here is CASSQNRVGYTF. For the CDR3, the DNA is TGTGCCAGCAGCCAAAATCGGGTGGGCTACACCTTC.

V is TRBV14 and J is TRBJ2-1; D remains unclear. The CDR3 has 16 amino acids. The V end was cut by 4 bases, the J end by 0 bases, with 13 bases between. Germline-derived CDR1 and CDR2 are SGHDN and FVKESK. The CDR3 DNA reads as TGTGCCAGCAGCCGAGGAGCTGTTAGCTCCTACAATGAGCAGTTCTTC. Amino acids: CASSRGAVSSYNEQFF.

The chain couples TRBV4-1 to TRBJ2-1; 9 bases are a match to TRBD2. This CDR3 spans 17 amino acids. Germline V gene data show CDR1 as MGHRA and CDR2 as YSYEKL. The V and J ends lost 1 base and 5 bases, in that order; junction bases with no gene match: 9. CDR3 residues: CASSQGRAAGGNNEQFF. CDR3 DNA sequence: TGCGCCAGCAGCCAAGGGAGGGCAGCGGGGGGTAACAATGAGCAGTTCTTC.

This chain joins TRBV7-2 and TRBJ1-2; possible D gene TRBD1, 5 bases. This CDR3 contains 12 residues. From germline, CDR1 is SGHTA and CDR2 FQGNSA. V gave up 2 bases and J gave up 7 bases, with 8 bases separating them. CDR3 coding DNA: TGTGCCAGCAGCTTACAGGGTGGTGGCTACACCTTC. It yields the protein CASSLQGGGYTF.

V usage is TRBV5-4 and J usage is TRBJ2-1; D gene uncertain. The V end was cut by 1 base, the J end by 8 bases, with 13 bases between. From germline, CDR1 is SGHNT and CDR2 YYREEE (reference sequence). The CDR3 is made up of 14 amino acids. The CDR3 loop reads CASSLIVRPDEQFF. The CDR3 DNA reads TGTGCCAGCAGCTTGATCGTCCGCCCAGATGAGCAGTTCTTC.

V is TRBV5-5 and J is TRBJ2-2; D is perhaps TRBD1 (5 bases). The CDR3 length is 13 residues. CDR1 is SGHKS and CDR2 is YYEKEE in the germline V gene (reference sequence). V was shortened by 4 bases and J by 5 bases, with 9 bases between the two germline ends. In nucleotides, the CDR3 is TGTGCCAGCAGCCAGACAGTAACCGGGGAGCTGTTTTTT. Protein sequence: CASSQTVTGELFF.

This clone was seen a few times. The chain joins TRBV2 to TRBJ2-1, with TRBD2 as a possible D gene (6 bases). The CDR3 consists of 14 residues. V shed 5 bases and J shed 4 bases, with 12 bases lying between them. Germline lookup yields CDR1 SNHLY and CDR2 FYNNEI. The CDR3 reads CASSFGGLYNEQFF. Here the CDR3 DNA reads TGTGCCAGCAGTTTTGGGGGACTTTACAATGAGCAGTTCTTC.

The V gene is TRBV30, the J gene TRBJ1-2, with TRBD1 matching 8 bases. Trimming cost V 0 bases and J 7 bases; bases outside gene matches: 10. Germline assignment: CDR1 GTSNPN and CDR2 SVGIG (reference sequence). CDR3 length: 15 residues. CDR3 DNA sequence: TGTGCCTGGAGTGTACAGCGGCAGGGGGCGCGTGGCTACACCTTC. Translation: CAWSVQRQGARGYTF.

This clone was seen a few times. The genes are TRBV11-2 and TRBJ1-1; D is perhaps TRBD1 (5 bases). The germline gives CDR1 SGHAT, CDR2 FQNNGV. V was pared by 1 base and J by 2 bases, with 11 bases between. The CDR3 length is 15 residues. DNA of the CDR3: TGTGCCAGCAGCTTAGTACAGGACCTTAACACTGAAGCTTTCTTT. This encodes CASSLVQDLNTEAFF.

The chain is built from TRBV5-6 and TRBJ2-3; no clear D. The CDR3 is made up of 14 amino acids. Trimming removed 0 bases at V and 2 bases at J, with 7 bases between. Per the germline V gene, CDR1 is SGHDT and CDR2 is YYEEEE. The CDR3 region has the DNA TGTGCCAGCAGCTTGGGTTCCATCACAGATACGCAGTATTTT. Translated, it gives CASSLGSITDTQYF.

The chain couples TRBV11-1 to TRBJ2-5; D gene ambiguous. Germline V gene sequence: CDR1 SGHAT, CDR2 FQDESV (reference sequence). Trimming cost V 5 bases and J 7 bases, with 17 bases left between them. The CDR3 sequence is 14 residues long. This chain's CDR3 is CASSLRSLEGTQYF. CDR3 bases: TGTGCCAGCAGCCTCCGGAGTCTTGAAGGGACCCAGTACTTC.

This rearrangement joins TRBV5-1 to TRBJ1-1, with no clear D. Trimming removed 0 bases at V and 0 bases at J, with 9 bases between. This CDR3 has 15 residues. Germline V gene sequence: CDR1 SGHRS, CDR2 YFSETQ. CDR3 in amino acids: CASSLAKSVNTEAFF. DNA of the CDR3: TGCGCCAGCAGCTTGGCCAAGTCGGTGAACACTGAAGCTTTCTTT.